Described below is a single T cell receptor beta chain sequence and its context. Its antigen is currently unknown. The CDR3 length is 15 residues. Losses at the gene ends were 4 bases for V and 6 bases for J; bases not matched to a gene: 6. Germline V gene lookup returns CDR1 MNHNS and CDR2 SASEGT. Clones were read by immunoSEQ multiplex PCR, and TCRdb kept only the in-frame ones, dropping some. The sample yields more than 7,000 clones, roughly 64% seen once. The sample belongs to a study of neoadjuvant anti-PD-1 for oral cavity cancer. At the level of the study: Patients without progression received a fourth nivolumab dose around day 43, then surgical resection on days 50-56. Study outcomes and limitations: Non-responders to neoadjuvant nivolumab had significantly more clonal PBMC T cells than responders.

The time point was: after neoadjuvant nivolumab, at surgical resection. These newly diagnosed stage II-IVA oral cavity squamous cell carcinoma patients had no prior systemic or radiation treatment. No culture or expansion preceded analysis of these blood cells. This receptor was taken from a person aged 40 to 85 with oral cavity squamous cell carcinoma. The chain carries TRBV6-1 and TRBJ2-2, with 9 bases matching TRBD1. Sequencing was performed on PBMCs, taken after nivolumab (anti-PD-1) treatment. CDR3 sequence reads: CASSGGTGSPGELFF. The CDR3 nucleotides read TGTGCCAGCAGTGGTGGGACAGGGAGTCCCGGGGAGCTGTTTTTT.